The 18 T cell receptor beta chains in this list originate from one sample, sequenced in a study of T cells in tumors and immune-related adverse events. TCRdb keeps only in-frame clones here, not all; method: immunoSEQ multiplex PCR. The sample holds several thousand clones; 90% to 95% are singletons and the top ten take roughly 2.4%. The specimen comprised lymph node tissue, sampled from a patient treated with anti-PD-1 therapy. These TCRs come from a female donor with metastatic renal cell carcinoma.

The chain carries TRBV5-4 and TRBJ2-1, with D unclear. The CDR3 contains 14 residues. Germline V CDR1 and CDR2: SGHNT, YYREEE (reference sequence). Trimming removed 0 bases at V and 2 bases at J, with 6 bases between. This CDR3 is CASSLEGPYNEQFF. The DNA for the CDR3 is TGTGCCAGCAGCTTGGAGGGCCCCTACAATGAGCAGTTCTTC.

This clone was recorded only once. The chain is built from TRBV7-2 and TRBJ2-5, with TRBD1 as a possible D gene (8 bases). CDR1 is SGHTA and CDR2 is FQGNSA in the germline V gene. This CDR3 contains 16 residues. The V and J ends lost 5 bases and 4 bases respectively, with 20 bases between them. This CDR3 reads CASSPRTGRDGETQYF. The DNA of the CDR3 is TGTGCCAGCAGCCCTAGGACAGGGAGGGATGGAGAGACCCAGTACTTC.

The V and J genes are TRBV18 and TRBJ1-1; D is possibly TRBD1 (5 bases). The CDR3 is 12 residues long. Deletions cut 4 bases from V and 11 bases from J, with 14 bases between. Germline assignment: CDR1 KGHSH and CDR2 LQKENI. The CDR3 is CASSRVEGMAFF. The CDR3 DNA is TGTGCCAGCTCACGGGTGGAGGGGATGGCTTTCTTT. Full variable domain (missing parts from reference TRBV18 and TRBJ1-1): NAGVMQNPRHLVRRRGQEARLRCSPMKGHSHVYWYRQLPEEGLKFMVYLQKENIIDESGMPKERFSAEFPKEGPSILRIQQVVRGDSAAYFCASSRVEGMAFFGQGTRLTVV.

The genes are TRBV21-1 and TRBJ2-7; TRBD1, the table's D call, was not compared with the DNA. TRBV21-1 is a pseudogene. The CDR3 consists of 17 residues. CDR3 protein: CASSKCLTGIMSYEQYF. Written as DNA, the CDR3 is TGTGCCAGCAGCAAATGCCTAACAGGGATCATGTCCTACGAGCAGTACTTC.

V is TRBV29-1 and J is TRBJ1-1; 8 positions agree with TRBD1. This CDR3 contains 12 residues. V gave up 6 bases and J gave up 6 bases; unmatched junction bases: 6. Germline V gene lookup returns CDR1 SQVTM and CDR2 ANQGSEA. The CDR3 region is CSVQGAPAEAFF. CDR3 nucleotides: TGCAGCGTCCAGGGGGCTCCGGCTGAAGCTTTCTTT. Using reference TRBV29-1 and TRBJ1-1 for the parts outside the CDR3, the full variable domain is SAVISQKPSRDICQRGTSLTIQCQVDSQVTMMFWYRQQPGQSLTLIATANQGSEATYESGFVIDKFPISRPNLTFSTLTVSNMSPEDSSIYLCSVQGAPAEAFFGQGTRLTVV.

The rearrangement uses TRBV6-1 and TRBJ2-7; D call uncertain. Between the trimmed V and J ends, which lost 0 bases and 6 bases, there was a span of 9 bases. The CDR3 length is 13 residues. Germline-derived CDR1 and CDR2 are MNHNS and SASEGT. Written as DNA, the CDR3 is TGTGCCAGCAGTGAAGCGTACGGTTCCGAGCAGTACTTC. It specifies CASSEAYGSEQYF.

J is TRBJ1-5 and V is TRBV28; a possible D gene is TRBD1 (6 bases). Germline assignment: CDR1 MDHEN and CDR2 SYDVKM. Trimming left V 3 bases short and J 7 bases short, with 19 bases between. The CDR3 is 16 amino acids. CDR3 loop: CASSLGGAGGHQPQHF. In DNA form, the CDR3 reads TGTGCCAGCAGTTTGGGGGGCGCGGGAGGGCACCAGCCCCAGCATTTT.

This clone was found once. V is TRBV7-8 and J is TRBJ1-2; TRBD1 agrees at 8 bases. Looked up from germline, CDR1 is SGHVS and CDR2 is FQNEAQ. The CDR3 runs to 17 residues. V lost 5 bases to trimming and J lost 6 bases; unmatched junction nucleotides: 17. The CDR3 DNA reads TGTGCCAGCAGCCCGTCCCCCAGGGGGCCAACAATGGATGGCTACACCTTC. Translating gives CASSPSPRGPTMDGYTF. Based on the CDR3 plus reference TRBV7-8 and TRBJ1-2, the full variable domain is GAGVSQSPRYKVAKRGQDVALRCDPISGHVSLFWYQQALGQGPEFLTYFQNEAQLDKSGLPSDRFFAERPEGSVSTLKIQRTQQEDSAVYLCASSPSPRGPTMDGYTFGSGTRLTVV.

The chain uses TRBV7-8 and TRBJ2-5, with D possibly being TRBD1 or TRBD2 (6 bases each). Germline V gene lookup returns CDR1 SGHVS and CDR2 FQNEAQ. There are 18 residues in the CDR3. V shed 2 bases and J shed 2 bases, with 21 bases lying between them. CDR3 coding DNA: TGTGCCAGCAGCTTAACCCCCCGGGGGCCGGCTACTCAAGAGACCCAGTACTTC. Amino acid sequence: CASSLTPRGPATQETQYF.

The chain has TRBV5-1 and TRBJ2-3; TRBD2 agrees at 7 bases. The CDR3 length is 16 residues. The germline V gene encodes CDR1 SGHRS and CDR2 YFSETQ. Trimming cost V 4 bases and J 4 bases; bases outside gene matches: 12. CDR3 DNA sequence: TGCGCCAGCAGCCCGGTGGGGGGAGGGGTCGCAGATACGCAGTATTTT. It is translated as CASSPVGGGVADTQYF.

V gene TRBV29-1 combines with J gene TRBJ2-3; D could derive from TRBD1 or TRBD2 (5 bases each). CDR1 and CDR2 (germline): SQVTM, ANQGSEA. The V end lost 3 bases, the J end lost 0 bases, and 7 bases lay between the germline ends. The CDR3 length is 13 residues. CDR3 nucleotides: TGCAGCGTTGAGAGGGACAGCACAGATACGCAGTATTTT. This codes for CSVERDSTDTQYF.

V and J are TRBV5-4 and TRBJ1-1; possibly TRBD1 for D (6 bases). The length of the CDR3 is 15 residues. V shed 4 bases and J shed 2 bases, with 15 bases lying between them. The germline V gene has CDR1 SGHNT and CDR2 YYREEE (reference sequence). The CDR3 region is CASSIGQSLNTEAFF. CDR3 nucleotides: TGTGCCAGCAGCATTGGACAGTCGCTAAACACTGAAGCTTTCTTT.

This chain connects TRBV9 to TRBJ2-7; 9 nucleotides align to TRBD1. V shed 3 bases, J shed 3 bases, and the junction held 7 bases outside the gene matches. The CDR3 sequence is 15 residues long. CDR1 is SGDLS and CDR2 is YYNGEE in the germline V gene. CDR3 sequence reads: CASSASGTGSYEQYF. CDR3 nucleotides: TGTGCCAGCAGCGCCTCCGGGACAGGGAGCTACGAGCAGTACTTC.

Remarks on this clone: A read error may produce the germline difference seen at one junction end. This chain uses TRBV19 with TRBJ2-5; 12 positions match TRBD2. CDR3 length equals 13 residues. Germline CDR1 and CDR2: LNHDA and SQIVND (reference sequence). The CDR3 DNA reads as TGTGCCACTAGTGGACTAGCGGGGGAGACCCAGTACTTC. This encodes CATSGLAGETQYF. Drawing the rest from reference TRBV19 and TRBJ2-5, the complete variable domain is DGGITQSPKYLFRKEGQNVTLSCEQNLNHDAMYWYRQDPGQGLRLIYYSQIVNDFQKGDIAEGYSVSREKKESFPLTVTSAQKNPTAFYLCATSGLAGETQYFGPGTRLLVL.

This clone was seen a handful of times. The CDR3 nucleotides read TGTGCCAGCAGCCCGGGGACGGGAGAGCAGTACTTC. This translates into CASSPGTGEQYF. This chain joins TRBV7-9 and TRBJ2-7, with D possibly called TRBD1 or TRBD2 (5 bases each). Deletions cut 5 bases from V and 7 bases from J, with 12 bases between. The CDR3 has 12 residues. Germline CDR1 reads SEHNR; CDR2 reads FQNEAQ (reference sequence).

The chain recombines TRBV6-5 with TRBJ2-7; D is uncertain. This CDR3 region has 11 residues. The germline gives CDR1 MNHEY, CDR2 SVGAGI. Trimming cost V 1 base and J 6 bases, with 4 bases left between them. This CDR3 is CASSYWGEQYF. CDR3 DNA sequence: TGTGCCAGCAGTTACTGGGGCGAGCAGTACTTC.

CDR3 bases: TGCGCCAGCAGCTTGGGAGAAACTAATGAAAAACTGTTTTTT. As protein: CASSLGETNEKLFF. The chain joins TRBV5-1 to TRBJ1-4; D not certain. The CDR3 is made up of 14 amino acids. The V end was cut by 0 bases, the J end by 1 base, with 4 bases between. CDR1 SGHRS and CDR2 YFSETQ come from the germline V gene.

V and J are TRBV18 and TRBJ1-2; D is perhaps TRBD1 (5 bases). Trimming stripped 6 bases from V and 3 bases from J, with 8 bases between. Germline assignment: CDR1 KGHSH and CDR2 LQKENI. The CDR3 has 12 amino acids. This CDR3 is CASSRGDYGYTF. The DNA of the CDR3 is TGTGCCAGCTCTCGGGGGGACTATGGCTACACCTTC.